Presented here are 8 T cell receptor beta chains from one specimen sequenced in a study of OX40 agonist ivuxolimab in advanced cancers. Repertoires were generated with immunoSEQ multiplex PCR, while TCRdb's copy carries only in-frame clones and drops some. Among about 26,000 clones listed, about 76% were seen once. The sample here was CD4+ or CD8+ T cells sorted from blood, taken in a trial of the OX40 agonist ivuxolimab. The origin of the receptors is an adult with an advanced solid tumor such as melanoma, head and neck, liver or kidney cancer.

The chain employs TRBV5-5 and TRBJ1-1; 9 bases align to TRBD1. V dropped 3 bases and J dropped 0; count of bases not matched to a gene: 0. This CDR3 region has 14 residues. The germline V gene encodes CDR1 SGHKS and CDR2 YYEKEE (reference sequence). CDR3 region: CASSYRGLNTEAFF. The CDR3 bases are TGTGCCAGCAGCTACAGGGGGCTGAACACTGAAGCTTTCTTT.

The J gene is TRBJ1-6, the V gene TRBV9, with D uncertain. The CDR3 is 14 amino acids. V lost 4 bases to trimming and J lost 5 bases, with 10 bases between them. Germline loops: CDR1 SGDLS, CDR2 YYNGEE. CDR3 nucleotides: TGTGCCAGCAGCCCGAAGGAGAATAATTCACCCCTCCACTTT. Residues: CASSPKENNSPLHF.

The chain recombines TRBV7-9 with TRBJ2-1, with TRBD1 as a possible D gene (5 bases). CDR1 SEHNR and CDR2 FQNEAQ come from the germline V gene (reference sequence). Trimming removed 5 bases at V and 0 bases at J, with 11 bases between. The CDR3 extends over 15 amino acids. The CDR3 here is CASSLQVSSYNEQFF. The CDR3 DNA reads TGTGCCAGCAGCCTACAGGTCAGCTCCTACAATGAGCAGTTCTTC.

The rearrangement joins TRBV7-9 to TRBJ2-2, with 14 bases aligning to TRBD2. J gave up 7 bases and V 5 bases, and 9 bases lay outside the gene matches. CDR3 length: 17 amino acids. CDR1 is SEHNR, CDR2 FQNEAQ, per germline (reference sequence). The CDR3 loop reads CASSPRTSGRMGGELFF. The CDR3 DNA reads as TGTGCCAGCAGCCCGCGGACTAGCGGGAGGATGGGCGGGGAGCTGTTTTTT.

This rearrangement joins TRBV30 to TRBJ2-7, with 10 positions matching TRBD1. The CDR3 has 14 residues. Germline loops: CDR1 GTSNPN, CDR2 SVGIG (reference sequence). The junction had 6 bases not matched to a gene; V was cut back by 3 bases and J by 4 bases. The CDR3 spells CAWRLRDRGYEQYF. In DNA, the CDR3 is TGTGCCTGGAGGCTACGGGACAGGGGATACGAGCAGTACTTC.

V gene TRBV28 combines with J gene TRBJ2-5; 10 nucleotides agree with TRBD2. CDR3 size: 13 residues. Germline CDR1 is MDHEN and CDR2 is SYDVKM. J lost 12 bases, V lost 5 bases, and 9 bases had no gene match. The CDR3 DNA follows: TGTGCCAGCAGTCTCACGACTAGCGGGCCAGAGTACTTC. Its translation: CASSLTTSGPEYF.

The genes are TRBV4-2 and TRBJ2-1; tentatively, D is TRBD1 (6 bases). The germline V gene has CDR1 LGHNA and CDR2 YNFKEQ. With 4 bases removed from V and 5 bases from J, the gap between germline ends came to 15 bases. There are 15 residues in the CDR3. CDR3 in DNA: TGTGCCAGCAGCCGAGTGACAGGAGCAGACAATGAGCAGTTCTTC. It yields the protein CASSRVTGADNEQFF.

This rearrangement joins TRBV4-1 to TRBJ2-7; no firm D call. Germline CDR1 is MGHRA and CDR2 is YSYEKL. This CDR3 is 15 amino acids long. The V end was cut by 0 bases, the J end by 3 bases, with 12 bases between. CDR3 sequence reads: CASSQDLRIYYEQYF. The DNA for the CDR3 is TGCGCCAGCAGCCAAGATTTACGGATTTACTACGAGCAGTACTTC.